This TCR beta chain comes out of a study of T-cell memory formation after mild COVID-19. Study-wide points: SARS-CoV-2 specificity was not confirmed for second-wave clones peaking on day 37. Prior to infection, memory already included some responding clones, suggesting cross-reactive memory joined. Contracting CD4+ clones were located mainly in CM and EM, and CD8+ clones in EMRA.

As to this clonotype: Its antigen is not known.

Using its own MiXCR run on the 5' RACE reads, TCRdb lists one record per CDR3 protein. Among around 370,000 distinct CDR3 sequences, 20% to 25% were seen once, and the ten largest hold around 13%. CDR1 is SGHVS and CDR2 is FQNEAQ in the germline V gene. This CDR3 comprises 15 residues. Trimming removed 5 bases at V and 1 base at J, with 14 bases between. The source is an adult woman who had mild COVID-19 (a few samples of this study predate the infection). Cell type and time point are not known. What was sequenced was PBMCs or a T cell subset sorted from them (not recorded which). The chain links TRBV7-8 to TRBJ2-5; D not certain. The CDR3 DNA reads as TGTGCCAGCAGCGAGCTGACGGTACTCCAAGAGACCCAGTACTTC. It specifies CASSELTVLQETQYF.